The source of this T cell receptor beta chain is a study of blood T cell repertoires in COVID-19. The wider study: Specimens from acute and convalescent COVID-19 originated in the United States, Italy and Spain.

V trimming: 3 bases; J trimming: 2 bases; junction bases outside the gene matches: 13. Germline CDR1 reads SGHDN; CDR2 reads FVKESK. This CDR3 has 19 residues. As handled by the study authors: Amplification of reference gene primers was used by the study to estimate nucleated cell counts. Clones were read by immunoSEQ multiplex PCR, and TCRdb kept only the in-frame ones, dropping some. The V and J calls and the clone size are those of that table, but D and trimming were determined from the DNA. The table records 180,000 or so clones, about 88% of them present only once. Sequencing input: peripheral blood. The chain carries TRBV14 and TRBJ1-3; 10 nucleotides match TRBD1. This sequence originates from a man between 18 and 35 years old with acute or convalescent COVID-19. CDR3: CASSHSRDRGFAAGNTIYF. The CDR3 DNA follows: TGTGCCAGCAGCCATTCCCGGGACAGGGGTTTTGCTGCTGGAAACACCATATATTTT.